These T cell receptor beta chains were read from a single sample in a study of T cells in Graves' hyperthyroidism and ophthalmopathy. A single record per CDR3 protein comes from TCRdb applying MiXCR to the multiplex PCR reads. The table records 500,000 to 550,000 distinct CDR3 sequences, about 20% of them present only once. Source material: blood. Receptors originate from a man between 35 and 55 years old with Graves' ophthalmopathy. Both conserved end residues are part of each CDR3. The order of the fields is V gene, J gene, clone size, D gene, CDR3 protein, CDR3 DNA. A D gene is named only where the DNA matches it firmly. A row's size may be missing; if present it is once, few, many or a size class.

TRBV30	TRBJ1-1	NA	NA	CALRAGLNTEAFF	TGTGCCTTAAGGGCAGGGTTGAACACTGAAGCTTTCTTT
TRBV6-1	TRBJ2-7	many	TRBD2	CASSGLAGGGEQYF	TGTGCCAGCAGTGGACTAGCGGGAGGGGGAGAGCAGTACTTC
TRBV28	TRBJ2-7	many	TRBD2	CASSFAGVNSYEQYF	TGTGCCAGCAGTTTTGCGGGAGTCAACTCCTACGAGCAGTACTTC
TRBV11-2	TRBJ2-7	many	TRBD1	CASSLGTGPSYEQYF	TGTGCCAGCAGCTTAGGGACAGGGCCCTCCTACGAGCAGTACTTC
TRBV20-1	TRBJ1-1	NA	NA	CSASGWVNTEAFF	TGCAGTGCTAGTGGATGGGTGAACACTGAAGCTTTCTTT
TRBV30	TRBJ2-5	many	NA	CAWSSIRDWPQETQYF	TGTGCCTGGAGTTCCATCCGCGACTGGCCCCAAGAGACCCAGTACTTC
TRBV6-2/TRBV6-3	TRBJ2-1	NA	TRBD2	CASSRAGGKNEQFF	TGTGCCAGCAGTAGGGCGGGAGGGAAAAATGAGCAGTTCTTC
TRBV6-2/TRBV6-3	TRBJ2-3	few	TRBD2	CASSRGLAVDTQYF	TGTGCCAGCAGTAGGGGACTAGCAGTAGATACGCAGTATTTT
TRBV27	TRBJ1-1	many	NA	CASSLTQGWTEAFF	TGTGCCAGCAGTCTGACCCAGGGTTGGACTGAAGCTTTCTTT
TRBV6-1	TRBJ1-5	NA	TRBD1	CAGRPGQLYSNQPQHF	TGTGCCGGCAGGCCGGGACAGTTATATAGCAATCAGCCCCAGCATTTT